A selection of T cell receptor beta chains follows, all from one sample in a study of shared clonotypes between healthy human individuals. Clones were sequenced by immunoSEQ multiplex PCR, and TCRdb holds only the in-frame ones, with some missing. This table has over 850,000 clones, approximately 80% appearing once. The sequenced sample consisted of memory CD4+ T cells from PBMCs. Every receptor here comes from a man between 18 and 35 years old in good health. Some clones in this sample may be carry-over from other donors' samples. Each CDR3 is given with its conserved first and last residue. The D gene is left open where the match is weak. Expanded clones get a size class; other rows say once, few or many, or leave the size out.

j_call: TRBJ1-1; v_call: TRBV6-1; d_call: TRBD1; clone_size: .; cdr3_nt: TGTGCCAGCAGACGGGACAGGAGCTTTGAAGCTTTCTTT; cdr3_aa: CASRRDRSFEAFF
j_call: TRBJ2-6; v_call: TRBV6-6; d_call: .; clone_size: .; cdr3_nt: TGTGCCAGCTGCCGGGGCTCTGGGGCCAACGTCCTGACTTTC; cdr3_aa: CASCRGSGANVLTF
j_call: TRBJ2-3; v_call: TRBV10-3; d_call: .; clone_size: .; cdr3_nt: TGTGCCATCAGCCCCCGAGACTCAAGCACAGATACGCAGTATTTT; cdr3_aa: CAISPRDSSTDTQYF
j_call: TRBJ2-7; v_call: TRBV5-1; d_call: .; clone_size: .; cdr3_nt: TGCGCCAGCAGCTTGGTGGGTAGGGGAACCGACGAGCAGTACTTC; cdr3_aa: CASSLVGRGTDEQYF
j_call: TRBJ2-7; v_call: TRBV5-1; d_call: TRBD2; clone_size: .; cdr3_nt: TGCGCCAGCAGCTTGTCCATGACTAGCGGGTCTCCTTACGAGCAGTACTTC; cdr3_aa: CASSLSMTSGSPYEQYF
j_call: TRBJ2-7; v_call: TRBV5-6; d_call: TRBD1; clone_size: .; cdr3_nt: TGTGCCAGCAGCTTGGCGGGGCCAGGGGGCTCCTACGAGCAGTACTTC; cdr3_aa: CASSLAGPGGSYEQYF
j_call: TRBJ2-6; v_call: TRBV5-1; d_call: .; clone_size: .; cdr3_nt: TGCGCCAGCAGCGGTACACTATCTGGGGCCAACGTCCTGACTTTC; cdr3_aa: CASSGTLSGANVLTF
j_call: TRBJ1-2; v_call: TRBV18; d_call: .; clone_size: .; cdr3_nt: TGTGCCAGCTCACCAATACAGGAATTTAATGGCTACACCTTC; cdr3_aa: CASSPIQEFNGYTF
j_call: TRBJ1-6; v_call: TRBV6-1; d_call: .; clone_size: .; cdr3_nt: TGTGCCAGCAGTGAAAAAAGGGGGAAAGGGACGATTAATCGACCCCTCCACTTT; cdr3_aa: CASSEKRGKGTINRPLHF
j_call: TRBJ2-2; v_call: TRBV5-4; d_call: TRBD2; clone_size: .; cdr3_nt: TGTGCCAGCAGCGTCGGACTAGCGCCGAACACCGGGGAGCTGTTTTTT; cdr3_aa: CASSVGLAPNTGELFF
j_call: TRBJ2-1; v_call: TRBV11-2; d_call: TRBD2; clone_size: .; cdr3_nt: TGTGCCAGCAGCCACCCCTTTAGGCGGGAGGGCCTTGGTGAGCAGTTCTTC; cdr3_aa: CASSHPFRREGLGEQFF
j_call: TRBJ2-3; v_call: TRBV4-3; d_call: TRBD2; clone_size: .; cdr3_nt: TGCGCCAGCAGCCAAGATCAAAGAACTGGCGGGGGGTTCGACACAGATACGCAGTATTTT; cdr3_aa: CASSQDQRTGGGFDTDTQYF
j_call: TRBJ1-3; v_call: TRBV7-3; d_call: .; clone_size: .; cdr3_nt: TGTGCCAGCAGCTACGCCTCTGGAAACACCATATATTTT; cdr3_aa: CASSYASGNTIYF
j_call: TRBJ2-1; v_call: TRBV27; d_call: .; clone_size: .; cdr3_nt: TGTGCCAGCAGTTTAGGCCCGACGGGGGAGCAGTTCTTC; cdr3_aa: CASSLGPTGEQFF
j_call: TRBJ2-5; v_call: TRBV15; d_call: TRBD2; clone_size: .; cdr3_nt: TGTGCCACCAGCAGACAACCTACCGGGACTAGCGGGAGGGGGTCCCAAGAGACCCAGTACTTC; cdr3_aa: CATSRQPTGTSGRGSQETQYF
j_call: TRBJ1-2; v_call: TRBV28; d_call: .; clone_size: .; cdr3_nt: TGTGCCAGCAGTTTAAATCCCGGTAGCTATGGCTACACCTTC; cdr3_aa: CASSLNPGSYGYTF
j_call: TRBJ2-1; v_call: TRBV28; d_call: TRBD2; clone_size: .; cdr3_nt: TGTGCCAGCAGACCCCGGACTAGCGGGCCTTACAATGAGCAGTTCTTC; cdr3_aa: CASRPRTSGPYNEQFF
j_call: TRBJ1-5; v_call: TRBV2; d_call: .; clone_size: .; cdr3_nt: TGTGCCAGCAGACAACAGGGTAGCAATCAGCCCCAGCATTTT; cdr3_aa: CASRQQGSNQPQHF
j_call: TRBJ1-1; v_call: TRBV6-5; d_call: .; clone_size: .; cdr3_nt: TGTGCCAGCCGCACGCTGTCCGAGGCGACGGCCCAAGCTTTCTTT; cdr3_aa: CASRTLSEATAQAFF
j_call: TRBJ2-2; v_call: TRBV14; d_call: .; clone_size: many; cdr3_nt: TGTGCCAGCAGCATCCGGGCCTCCGGGGAGCTGTTTTTT; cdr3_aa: CASSIRASGELFF
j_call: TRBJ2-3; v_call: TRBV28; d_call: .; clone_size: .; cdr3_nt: TGTGCCAGCAGTTTGTGGGGGACGGGAACAGATACGCAGTATTTT; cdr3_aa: CASSLWGTGTDTQYF
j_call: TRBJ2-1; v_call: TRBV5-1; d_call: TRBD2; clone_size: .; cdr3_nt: TGCGCCAGCAGCGAAAGACCGGGACTAGCGTCTTACAATGAGCAGTTCTTC; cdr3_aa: CASSERPGLASYNEQFF
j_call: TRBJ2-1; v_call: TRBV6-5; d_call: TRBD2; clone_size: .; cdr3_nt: TGTGCCAGCAGTTCAGCGGGGGCCCTCTCCTACAATGAGCAGTTCTTC; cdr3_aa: CASSSAGALSYNEQFF
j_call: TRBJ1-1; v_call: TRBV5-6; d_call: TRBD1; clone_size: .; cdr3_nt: TGTGCCAGCAGCGAGACAGGGGGGATTACCGCTGAAGCTTTCTTT; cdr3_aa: CASSETGGITAEAFF
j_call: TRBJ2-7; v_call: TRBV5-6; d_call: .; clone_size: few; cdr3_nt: TGTGCCAGCAGCTTGACGGACCGGGAAAACATGGCCTACGAGCAGTACTTC; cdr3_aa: CASSLTDRENMAYEQYF
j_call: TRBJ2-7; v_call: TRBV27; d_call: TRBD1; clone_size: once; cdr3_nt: TGTGCCAGCAGGAGGGGGGACAGGGGGTCTGCGCAGTACTTC; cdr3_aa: CASRRGDRGSAQYF
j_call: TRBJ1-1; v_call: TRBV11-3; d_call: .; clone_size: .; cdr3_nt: TGTGCCAGCAGCTTACAGGGAGGGGACACTGAAGCTTTCTTT; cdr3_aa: CASSLQGGDTEAFF
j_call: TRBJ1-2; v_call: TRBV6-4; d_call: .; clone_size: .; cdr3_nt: TGTGCCAGCAGTGACGGGACCGGCTATGGCTACACCTTC; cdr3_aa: CASSDGTGYGYTF
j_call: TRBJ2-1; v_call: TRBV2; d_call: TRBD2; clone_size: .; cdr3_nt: TGTGCCAGCAGGGGACTAGCGGTATACAATGAGCAGTTCTTC; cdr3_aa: CASRGLAVYNEQFF
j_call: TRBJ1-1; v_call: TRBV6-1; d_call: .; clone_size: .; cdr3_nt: TGTGCCAGCAGTGAAATGTGGAGCCGGGGGAACACTGAAGCTTTCTTT; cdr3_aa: CASSEMWSRGNTEAFF
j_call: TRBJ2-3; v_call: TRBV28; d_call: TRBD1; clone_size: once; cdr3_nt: TGTGCCAGCACCCCTTCGACAGGGGGACCAGATACGCAGTATTTT; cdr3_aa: CASTPSTGGPDTQYF
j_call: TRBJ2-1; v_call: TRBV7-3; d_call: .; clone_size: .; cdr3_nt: TGTGCCAGCAGCTTAAGAGGGGGGTTAGTTGAGCAGTTCTTC; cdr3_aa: CASSLRGGLVEQFF
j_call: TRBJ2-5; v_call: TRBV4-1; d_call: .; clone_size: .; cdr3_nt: TGCGCCAGCAGCCGCGAGAGGGGGGCGCGGGAGACCCAGTACTTC; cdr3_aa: CASSRERGARETQYF
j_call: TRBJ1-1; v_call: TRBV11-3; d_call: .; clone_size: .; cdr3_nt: TGTGCCAGCAGCTTAGGGACCGATGAAGCTTTCTTT; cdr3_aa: CASSLGTDEAFF
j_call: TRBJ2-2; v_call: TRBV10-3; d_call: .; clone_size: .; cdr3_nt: TGTGCCATCAGTGAGTGGCAGGGGACCACCGGGGAGCTGTTTTTT; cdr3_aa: CAISEWQGTTGELFF
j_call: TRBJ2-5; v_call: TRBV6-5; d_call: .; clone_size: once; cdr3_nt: TGTGCCAGCAGTAGTCCTGAGGTGGCCCAGTACTTC; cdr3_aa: CASSSPEVAQYF
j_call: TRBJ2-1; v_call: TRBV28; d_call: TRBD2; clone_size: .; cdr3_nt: TGTGCCAGCAGTTTATACCCCACTAGCGGGAGGGCCTCTTACAATGAGCAGTTCTTC; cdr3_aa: CASSLYPTSGRASYNEQFF
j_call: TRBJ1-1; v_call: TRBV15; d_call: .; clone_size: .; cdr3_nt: TGTGCCACCAGCAGGAACAGGGCGAACACTGAAGCTTTCTTT; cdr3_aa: CATSRNRANTEAFF
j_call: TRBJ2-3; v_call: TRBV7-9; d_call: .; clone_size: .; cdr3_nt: TGTGCCAGCAGCGATCCAATCAGGGGACCCACAGATACGCAGTATTTT; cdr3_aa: CASSDPIRGPTDTQYF
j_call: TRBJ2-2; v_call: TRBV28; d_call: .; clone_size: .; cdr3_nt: TGTGCCGGCAGGGTACTCAGCACCGGGGAGCTGTTTTTT; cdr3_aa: CAGRVLSTGELFF
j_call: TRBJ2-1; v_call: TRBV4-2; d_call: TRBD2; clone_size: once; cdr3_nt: TGTGCCAGCAGCCAAGGCACGCTAGCGGCCTCGAATGAGCAGTTCTTC; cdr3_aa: CASSQGTLAASNEQFF
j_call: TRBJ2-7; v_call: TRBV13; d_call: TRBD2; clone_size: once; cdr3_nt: TGTGCCAGCAGCCTAGCGGGGCCTTCGGCCTACGAGCAGTACTTC; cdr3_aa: CASSLAGPSAYEQYF
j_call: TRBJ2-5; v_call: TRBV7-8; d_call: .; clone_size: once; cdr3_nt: TGTGCCAGCAGCTCCCGCGGTGGGGTCCAAGAGACCCAGTACTTC; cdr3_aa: CASSSRGGVQETQYF
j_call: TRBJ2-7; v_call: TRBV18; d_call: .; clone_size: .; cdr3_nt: TGTGCCAGCTCACCAAGTAGCGACGAGCAGTACTTC; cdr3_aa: CASSPSSDEQYF
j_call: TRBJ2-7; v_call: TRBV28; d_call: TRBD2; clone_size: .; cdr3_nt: TGTGCCAGCAGTCAACTAGCGGGAGGGTACGAGCAGTACTTC; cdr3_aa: CASSQLAGGYEQYF
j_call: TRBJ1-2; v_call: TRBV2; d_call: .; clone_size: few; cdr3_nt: TGTGCCAGTAAAGAGGGACACCAGATCTATGGCTACACCTTC; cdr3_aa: CASKEGHQIYGYTF
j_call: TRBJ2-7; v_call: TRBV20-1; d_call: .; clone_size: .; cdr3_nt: TGCAGGGCCAGCGCGGGGCACGAGCAGTACTTC; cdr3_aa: CRASAGHEQYF
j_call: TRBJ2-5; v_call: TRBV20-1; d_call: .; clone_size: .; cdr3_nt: TGCAGTGCCGGGGTTAGAGAGACCCAGTACTTC; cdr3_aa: CSAGVRETQYF
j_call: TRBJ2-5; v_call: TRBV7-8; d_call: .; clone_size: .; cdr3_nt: TGTGCCAGCAGCCCCTGGACTGGGGAAGAGACCCAGTACTTC; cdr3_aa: CASSPWTGEETQYF
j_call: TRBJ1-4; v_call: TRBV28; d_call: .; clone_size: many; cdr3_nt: TGTGCCACCTATCAGGGCGGGGAAAAACTGTTTTTT; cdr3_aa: CATYQGGEKLFF
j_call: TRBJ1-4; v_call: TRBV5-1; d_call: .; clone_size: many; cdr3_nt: TGCGCCAGCAGCTTGGCGGCAGAGGAAAAACTGTTTTTT; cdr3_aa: CASSLAAEEKLFF
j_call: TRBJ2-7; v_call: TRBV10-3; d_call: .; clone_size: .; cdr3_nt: TGTGCCATCAGTGCAGTCGGGGCGGGCACCTACGAGCAGTACTTC; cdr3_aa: CAISAVGAGTYEQYF
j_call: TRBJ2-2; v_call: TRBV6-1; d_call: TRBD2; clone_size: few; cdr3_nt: TGTGCCAGCACCCCAGGACTAGCGTCCACCGGGGAGCTGTTTTTT; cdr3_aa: CASTPGLASTGELFF
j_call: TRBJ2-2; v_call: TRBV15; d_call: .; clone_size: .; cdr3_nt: TGTGCCACCAGCAGTGGATACGGGGAGCTGTTTTTT; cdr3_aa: CATSSGYGELFF
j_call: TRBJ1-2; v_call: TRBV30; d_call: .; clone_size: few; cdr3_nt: TGTGCCTGGAGTGTCAATCATTTAGAGGGCACTCCCTATGGCTACACCTTC; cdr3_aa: CAWSVNHLEGTPYGYTF
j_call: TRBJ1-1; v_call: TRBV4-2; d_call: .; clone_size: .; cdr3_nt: TGTGCCAGCAGCCAAGATGGGGGGAGGACTGAAGCTTTCTTT; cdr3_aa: CASSQDGGRTEAFF
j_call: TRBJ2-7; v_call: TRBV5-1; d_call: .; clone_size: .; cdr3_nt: TGCGCCAGCAGCCGAGGGTGGGGATTTTACGAGCAGTACTTC; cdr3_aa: CASSRGWGFYEQYF